The 2 T cell receptor beta chains below were found in one sample sequenced in a study of T cell responses to AZD1222 COVID-19 vaccine. The method was immunoSEQ multiplex PCR; TCRdb's version includes in-frame clones alone and lacks a portion of them. The data show approximately 180,000 clones, about nine tenths seen once. The specimen was peripheral blood, collected 28 days after the second dose of the MenACWY control vaccine. Source of these receptors: an adult who received the MenACWY meningococcal vaccine as a control.

This clone was picked up one time. The chain combines TRBV4-1 with TRBJ2-7, with 9 bases aligning to TRBD2. V lost 3 bases to trimming and J lost 2 bases; unmatched junction nucleotides: 8. This CDR3 has 16 amino acids. The germline gives CDR1 MGHRA, CDR2 YSYEKL. The CDR3 nucleotides read TGCGCCAGCAGCCAGGAACCTAGCGGGGACACCTACGAGCAGTACTTC. It codes for CASSQEPSGDTYEQYF.

The chain combines TRBV18 with TRBJ1-1; D possibly corresponds to TRBD1 (5 bases). Germline CDR1 and CDR2: KGHSH and LQKENI. The CDR3 contains 14 residues. V was shortened by 2 bases and J by 1 base, with 8 bases between the two germline ends. The CDR3 bases are TGTGCCAGCTCACCAATCGGACAGAACACTGAAGCTTTCTTT. The encoded protein is CASSPIGQNTEAFF.